These T cell receptor beta chains were read from a single sample in a study of CD8+ T cells in alopecia areata. Sequencing was performed with immunoSEQ multiplex PCR; in TCRdb, only in-frame clones are kept and a portion is missing. The sample lists more than 140,000 clones, about 88% occurring once. The sample here was CD8+ T cells sorted from blood, taken at week 4, from a patient treated with tofacitinib. All receptors derive from a human donor with alopecia areata. Both conserved end residues are part of each CDR3. Size is omitted from some rows. Given values are once, few, many or a class for expanded clones.

v_call: TRBV7-9; clone_size: .; cdr3_aa: CASSLVERDNEQFF
v_call: TRBV9; clone_size: .; cdr3_aa: CASSALYNEQFF
v_call: TRBV7-2; clone_size: few; cdr3_aa: CASSFLAGAYNEQFF
v_call: TRBV7-9; clone_size: .; cdr3_aa: CASSLESVSSYEQYF
v_call: TRBV4-1; clone_size: .; cdr3_aa: CASSSKVNTEAFF
v_call: TRBV6-5; clone_size: .; cdr3_aa: CASSYAGASTEAFF
v_call: TRBV5-4; clone_size: .; cdr3_aa: CASSLDRGSTEAFF
v_call: TRBV5-1; clone_size: few; cdr3_aa: CASSFTGETSYEQYF
v_call: TRBV27; clone_size: .; cdr3_aa: CASSTTSNTEAFF
v_call: TRBV7-9; clone_size: .; cdr3_aa: CASAGQGGTEAFF
v_call: TRBV5-4; clone_size: once; cdr3_aa: CASSDTAEAFF
v_call: TRBV4-1; clone_size: .; cdr3_aa: CASSQDGHEQFF
v_call: TRBV5-1; clone_size: .; cdr3_aa: CASSLKGQYPDGYTF
v_call: TRBV30; clone_size: .; cdr3_aa: CAWRDGLNTEAFF
v_call: TRBV13; clone_size: .; cdr3_aa: CASSSVVGNEQFF
v_call: TRBV2; clone_size: .; cdr3_aa: CASSPPGGALYNEQFF
v_call: TRBV29-1; clone_size: .; cdr3_aa: CSAFSGRAYNEQFF
v_call: TRBV2; clone_size: .; cdr3_aa: CASPGGTDTEAFF
v_call: TRBV27; clone_size: .; cdr3_aa: CASSFYSSYEQYF
v_call: TRBV5-1; clone_size: .; cdr3_aa: CASSLEGTGGRANVLTF
v_call: TRBV12-5; clone_size: .; cdr3_aa: CASGYGQGIGEQFF
v_call: TRBV29-1; clone_size: .; cdr3_aa: CSVGGQGVEKLFF
v_call: TRBV5-1; clone_size: .; cdr3_aa: CASSSAGTASYEQYF
v_call: TRBV19; clone_size: once; cdr3_aa: CASRGKGSYEQYF
v_call: TRBV29-1; clone_size: .; cdr3_aa: CSVGRSGSGNEQFF
v_call: TRBV27; clone_size: .; cdr3_aa: CASSLSGYLPDTQYF
v_call: TRBV7-2; clone_size: .; cdr3_aa: CASSRRGAPTEAFF
v_call: TRBV14; clone_size: .; cdr3_aa: CASSQGTSGTDTQYF
v_call: TRBV4-1; clone_size: .; cdr3_aa: CASAPGSSYEQYF
v_call: TRBV19; clone_size: .; cdr3_aa: CASSIPFAEQYF
v_call: TRBV27; clone_size: .; cdr3_aa: CASSLASGGVNEQFF
v_call: TRBV4-1; clone_size: .; cdr3_aa: CASSQINQGGYTF
v_call: TRBV11-3; clone_size: .; cdr3_aa: CASSSGQRYNEQFF
v_call: TRBV13; clone_size: .; cdr3_aa: CASSLGRGMDGYTF
v_call: TRBV30; clone_size: .; cdr3_aa: CAWDQGTGGTEAFF
v_call: TRBV7-6; clone_size: .; cdr3_aa: CASSLGGSGEAFF
v_call: TRBV9; clone_size: few; cdr3_aa: CASSASTGNTEAFF
v_call: TRBV7-8; clone_size: few; cdr3_aa: CASSLGGLAGYNEQFF
v_call: TRBV9; clone_size: .; cdr3_aa: CASSARGSDSPLHF
v_call: TRBV25-1; clone_size: .; cdr3_aa: CASSAATGRSYEQYF